This is a list of T cell receptor beta chains from one sample in a study of cytomegalovirus exposure and HLA in healthy donors. Libraries were prepared by immunoSEQ multiplex PCR; TCRdb keeps only in-frame clonotypes and omits some of them. The profile covers a few hundred thousand clones, with around 86% appearing a single time and 0.7% to 0.85% taken by the ten largest. Sequences were obtained from PBMCs. The receptors stem from a young woman in good health and CMV-seronegative. The CDR3 runs from the conserved cysteine through the conserved F or W. D genes are given only for firm matches. Not all rows give a size; the values are once, few, many and, for expanded clones, a class.

j_gene: TRBJ2-1
abundance: NA
d_gene: NA
v_gene: TRBV18
CDR3aa: CASSPDSSGNEQFF

j_gene: TRBJ1-2
abundance: NA
d_gene: NA
v_gene: TRBV2
CDR3aa: CASSEDRYDYGYTF

j_gene: TRBJ1-5
abundance: NA
d_gene: NA
v_gene: TRBV18
CDR3aa: CASSPSRGRNQPQHF

j_gene: TRBJ1-5
abundance: NA
d_gene: TRBD1
v_gene: TRBV15
CDR3aa: CATRQGTAYQPQHF

j_gene: TRBJ2-4
abundance: NA
d_gene: NA
v_gene: TRBV27
CDR3aa: CASSGLAKNIQYF

j_gene: TRBJ1-4
abundance: NA
d_gene: NA
v_gene: TRBV4-2
CDR3aa: CASSQVTLEGEKLFF

j_gene: TRBJ2-1
abundance: NA
d_gene: NA
v_gene: TRBV12-5
CDR3aa: CASGLYRGGYNEQFF

j_gene: TRBJ1-1
abundance: NA
d_gene: TRBD1
v_gene: TRBV28
CDR3aa: CASSSGGLNTEAFF

j_gene: TRBJ2-3
abundance: NA
d_gene: TRBD1
v_gene: TRBV30
CDR3aa: CAWSVGTGATDTQYF

j_gene: TRBJ2-1
abundance: NA
d_gene: TRBD2
v_gene: TRBV18
CDR3aa: CASSPTSGKNNEQFF

j_gene: TRBJ2-7
abundance: NA
d_gene: TRBD2
v_gene: TRBV9
CDR3aa: CASSPRLAGNYEQYF

j_gene: TRBJ2-1
abundance: once
d_gene: TRBD2
v_gene: TRBV5-1
CDR3aa: CASSLALAGGNEQFF

j_gene: TRBJ1-2
abundance: once
d_gene: TRBD1
v_gene: TRBV5-4
CDR3aa: CASSRPGTGRYGYTF

j_gene: TRBJ1-4
abundance: NA
d_gene: TRBD1
v_gene: TRBV7-8
CDR3aa: CASSTPGQSNEKLFF

j_gene: TRBJ2-7
abundance: NA
d_gene: NA
v_gene: TRBV6-1
CDR3aa: CASIRDLGVYEQYF

j_gene: TRBJ2-1
abundance: NA
d_gene: NA
v_gene: TRBV18
CDR3aa: CASSPRGRANEQFF

j_gene: TRBJ2-3
abundance: NA
d_gene: TRBD2
v_gene: TRBV7-2
CDR3aa: CASSRWALAGGGTQYF

j_gene: TRBJ2-7
abundance: NA
d_gene: TRBD1
v_gene: TRBV7-2
CDR3aa: CASSLLDRGYEQYF

j_gene: TRBJ2-7
abundance: NA
d_gene: NA
v_gene: TRBV4-3
CDR3aa: CASSQELGGQLLYEQYF

j_gene: TRBJ2-7
abundance: NA
d_gene: NA
v_gene: TRBV6-5
CDR3aa: CASSYSGGLEIYEQYF

j_gene: TRBJ2-5
abundance: NA
d_gene: NA
v_gene: TRBV6-5
CDR3aa: CASSYGSGQETQYF

j_gene: TRBJ1-2
abundance: NA
d_gene: NA
v_gene: TRBV29-1
CDR3aa: CSGRTANYGYTF

j_gene: TRBJ2-7
abundance: NA
d_gene: NA
v_gene: TRBV5-4
CDR3aa: CASSDSGGLYEQYF

j_gene: TRBJ2-7
abundance: NA
d_gene: NA
v_gene: TRBV6-1
CDR3aa: CASSGRSSYEQYF

j_gene: TRBJ1-5
abundance: few
d_gene: TRBD1
v_gene: TRBV6-1
CDR3aa: CASSRTGTNQPQHF

j_gene: TRBJ2-7
abundance: NA
d_gene: NA
v_gene: TRBV7-8
CDR3aa: CASSLGGRSSGRSGQYF

j_gene: TRBJ2-1
abundance: NA
d_gene: TRBD2
v_gene: TRBV4-1
CDR3aa: CASSPTSGSYNEQFF

j_gene: TRBJ2-7
abundance: NA
d_gene: TRBD1
v_gene: TRBV5-4
CDR3aa: CASSYGTGGPYEQYF